This T cell receptor beta chain was profiled in a study of blood T cell repertoires in COVID-19. The wider study: From the United States, Italy and Spain came samples of acute and convalescent COVID-19. T cells, B-cell-depleted T cells, or PBMCs provided the cDNA or gDNA that served as material.

Source study methods: Researchers report that nucleated cell counts were estimated from reference gene primer amplification. TCRdb keeps only in-frame clones here, not all; method: immunoSEQ multiplex PCR. D and trimming were read from the DNA, whereas the V and J calls and clone size are those reported in that table. The sample lists 35,000 to 50,000 clones, 88% occurring once. This CDR3 has 15 residues. Trimming at V came to 5 bases and at J to 8 bases, leaving 11 bases not matched to a gene. The V gene's germline CDR1 is MDHEN and CDR2 SYDVKM. The sequence came from a human donor in a cohort sampled during active COVID-19. Input material: peripheral blood. The chain combines TRBV28 with TRBJ1-4, with 7 bases lining up with TRBD1. CDR3 sequence: CASSPNFGQEEKLFF. CDR3 nucleotides: TGTGCCAGCAGTCCCAACTTCGGACAGGAGGAAAAACTGTTTTTT.